This T cell receptor beta chain was identified in a study of blood T cell repertoires in COVID-19 (dated by TCRdb to 2020 to 2022). Regarding the complete study: Samples from collaborators originated in the United States, Italy and Spain and spanned both the acute and convalescent phases of COVID-19. Samples were obtained from the ongoing ImmuneRACE study (first 160 participants) and from 950 to 1,500 subjects provided by 6 global collaborators. A de-identified subject ID, COVID-19 status, age in years and sex were almost always included in the sample metadata. A freely available public database, intended as a resource for researchers studying the immune response to SARS-CoV-2, is where the repertoires were released. The prospective study material was composed of cDNA or gDNA derived from T cells, B-cell-depleted T cells, or PBMCs. Deeply sampled blood TCRbeta repertoires from subjects exposed to, actively infected with, or recovered from COVID-19 were included in the dataset. Where available, HLA class I and class II types were obtained from metadata supplied by the sample provider rather than from assay-based typing. What the authors observed across the whole study: How much clinical and demographic metadata was included differed by source and by participant, and the metadata was provided uncurated.

The count of this clone is one. It lacks a known antigen. Per-base qualities were not stored, and no clone one base away is much larger. TCRbeta CDR3 regions were amplified from genomic DNA using the immunoSEQ Assay, a bias-controlled multiplex PCR. On the study's bioinformatics: Within the assay, amplification of reference gene primers was used to estimate how many nucleated cells each sample contained. To quantify the absolute abundance of each unique TCRbeta CDR3 rearrangement, sequence reads were collapsed and filtered. For each sample, productive Simpson clonality was calculated by taking the square root of Simpson's diversity index across productive rearrangements. As stored in TCRdb, this immuneACCESS dataset retains in-frame rearrangements with V and J assigned. A fraction of the clones does not appear; measured against another copy, unresolved V genes explain less than half of the discrepancy, and the remainder lacks a known reason. V and J calls and clone size are given by that table; D and trimming were obtained from the DNA. The sample table contains around 200,000 clones; only one count was recorded for 70% to 90% of them. The ten largest make up about 1.3% of the sample.

Enrolling through a virtual design, the prospective study's participants ranged in age from roughly 18 to 95 years and lived across roughly 24 United States geographic areas. In the prospective study, participants were assigned to cohorts based on the clinical history participants reported in a screening survey and a study questionnaire. Recovered participants in ImmuneRACE Cohort 3 were defined as having two consecutive negative NP/OP PCR tests, clearance from a healthcare professional, or resolution of symptoms. Each participant in the prospective study had whole blood, serum and a nasopharyngeal or oropharyngeal swab collected by mobile phlebotomists. Additional blood draws and questionnaires over an approximately 2-month period could optionally be provided by prospective study participants. Blood samples from the prospective study were shipped frozen or at room temperature prior to DNA extraction.

Per the germline V gene, SGHTA is the CDR1 and FQGNSA is the CDR2. V is cut by 1 base and J by 6 bases, and the space between the germline ends is 13 bases. The CDR3 contains 15 residues, cysteine and phenylalanine counted. The DNA shown is the 45-base CDR3, in frame from base 1. The rearranged chain carries TRBV7-2 and TRBJ1-5; matching of 5 bases hints at TRBD1 as the D gene. The sequence was obtained from a man aged 30-40 years who had recovered from COVID-19. The sample consisted of PBMCs or T cells enriched from blood (not recorded which). The bases are TGTGCCAGCAGCTTAGACGGGGGGGAAACTCAGCCCCAGCATTTT. The resulting protein is CASSLDGGETQPQHF.